This TCR beta chain was documented in a study of shared clonotypes between healthy human individuals. The CDR3 is 15 amino acids. Germline V gene data show CDR1 as MNHNS and CDR2 as SASEGT. Germline trimming cut 6 bases from V and 7 bases from J; bases unmatched to any gene: 8. Study conclusions and caveats: Limitation of the genetic and exposure-history diversity represented came from the few donors. Compared with memory subsets, naive subsets generally had larger estimated richness. Large sequencing depth failed to make sorted-subset sequencing complete, rarefaction showed.

For this clone: The antigen is not known.

The data were produced by immunoSEQ multiplex PCR, yet TCRdb's version contains in-frame clones alone and is incomplete. Of approximately 530,000 clones in the sample, more than 95% are singletons; the top ten hold about 0.067%. What was sequenced was naive CD4+ T cells sorted from blood. Subset specified: CD45RA+ positively selected. This TCR was recovered from a woman in her thirties in good health. The chain employs TRBV6-1 and TRBJ1-5, with 11 bases matching TRBD1. DNA for the CDR3: TGTGCCAGCAGGGCCGGGACAGGGGGTTGGCAGCCCCAGCATTTT. Protein product: CASRAGTGGWQPQHF.